This T cell receptor (beta chain) was documented in a study of early T cells in non-severe SARS-CoV-2 infection. V gave up 1 base and J gave up 5 bases, with 14 bases separating them. The length of the CDR3 is 16 residues. Germline-derived CDR1 and CDR2 are SEHNR and FQNEAQ (reference sequence). TCRdb fed the 5' RACE reads into MiXCR, producing one record per CDR3 protein. The sample holds fewer than 65,000 distinct CDR3 sequences, around 8.3% seen once. Many counts were recorded for this clonotype. The TCR sequence derives from an adult who was a healthcare worker with PCR-confirmed SARS-CoV-2 infection or an uninfected control (not recorded which). The source material was whole blood, sampled at baseline. The rearrangement links TRBV7-9 to TRBJ2-2; perhaps TRBD1 as D (5 bases). The CDR3 sequence: CASSLGVGRDTGELFF. The CDR3 nucleotides are TGTGCCAGCAGCTTAGGTGTCGGCAGGGATACCGGGGAGCTGTTTTTT.